One sample yielded the 5 T cell receptor beta chains listed below, sequenced in a study of breast tumors, draining lymph nodes, adjacent tissues. Via MiXCR, TCRdb re-called the multiplex PCR reads, giving one row per CDR3 protein. The sample consists of some 14,000 distinct CDR3 sequences, roughly three fifths of them appearing once. The specimen sequenced was tumor-adjacent breast tissue. Receptors were obtained from a female donor with breast cancer. Some clones in this sample may be carry-over from other donors' samples.

This clonotype is a singleton in its sample. V gene TRBV11-2 combines with J gene TRBJ2-5; the match to TRBD1 covers 7 bases. The germline gives CDR1 SGHAT, CDR2 FQNNGV. The CDR3 is 16 residues long. Germline trimming cut 1 base from V and 5 bases from J; bases unmatched to any gene: 10. The CDR3 is CASSLAATGLGETQYF. As DNA, the CDR3 is TGTGCCAGCAGCTTAGCTGCGACAGGGCTGGGGGAGACCCAGTACTTC.

The gene calls are TRBV7-9 and TRBJ2-3; D is unclear. V shed 4 bases and J shed 6 bases, with 20 bases lying between them. Per the germline V gene, CDR1 is SEHNR and CDR2 is FQNEAQ (reference sequence). This CDR3 contains 16 residues. The chain's CDR3 is CASSSVGSQTYDTQYF. In DNA, the CDR3 is TGTGCCAGCAGCTCCGTGGGGTCCCAGACTTACGATACGCAGTATTTT.

The table lists this clonotype with a few counts. The chain employs TRBV20-1 and TRBJ1-5; D is ambiguous. Germline CDR1 DFQATT, CDR2 SNEGSKA (reference sequence). CDR3 length equals 13 residues. Deletions cut 6 bases from V and 0 bases from J, with 9 bases between. CDR3 sequence: CSALGHSNQPQHF. CDR3 sequence (DNA): TGCAGTGCCCTGGGCCATAGCAATCAGCCCCAGCATTTT.

The chain couples TRBV7-9 to TRBJ2-7; a weak D match, TRBD2 (5 bases). This CDR3 contains 16 residues. In germline, CDR1 is SEHNR, CDR2 FQNEAQ (reference sequence). Trimming removed 4 bases at V and 0 bases at J, with 16 bases between. Here the CDR3 DNA reads TGTGCCAGCAGCTCGGCCCGCGGGTTCTCCTCCTACGAGCAGTACTTC. It yields the protein CASSSARGFSSYEQYF.

The chain is built from TRBV12-3 or TRBV12-4 and TRBJ1-5; D might be TRBD1 (6 bases). The V and J ends lost 5 bases and 11 bases respectively, with 13 bases between them. The CDR3 runs 12 residues. In DNA form, the CDR3 reads TGTGCCAGCAGTATCGGACAGTCGGCCCAGCATTTT. It specifies CASSIGQSAQHF.